Shown below are 23 T cell receptor beta chains from a single sample sequenced in a study of shared clonotypes between healthy human individuals. Assay: immunoSEQ multiplex PCR; the TCRdb copy retains only in-frame clones and omits some. The repertoire holds 1,100,000 or so clones, with approximately 80% as singletons. The material sequenced was memory CD4+ T cells from PBMCs. Specified subset: CD45RA-negative fraction. Receptors were obtained from a man between 18 and 35 years old in good health. Some clones in this sample may be carry-over from other donors' samples.

This rearrangement joins TRBV7-9 to TRBJ2-2, with D perhaps matching TRBD1 (6 bases). This CDR3 has 17 amino acids. In germline, CDR1 is SEHNR, CDR2 FQNEAQ (reference sequence). The V end lost 5 bases, the J end lost 4 bases, and 20 bases lay between the germline ends. The CDR3 bases are TGTGCCAGCAGCGGTAGGACAGCCCGAAGTGGCACCGGGGAGCTGTTTTTT. Its protein product is CASSGRTARSGTGELFF.

The chain couples TRBV5-4 to TRBJ2-7; D is possibly TRBD1 (6 bases). Germline V CDR1 and CDR2: SGHNT, YYREEE (reference sequence). V gave up 4 bases and J gave up 0 bases, with 11 bases separating them. This CDR3 is built from 14 residues. This CDR3 is CASSTKQGSYEQYF. The CDR3 DNA reads TGTGCCAGCAGCACCAAACAGGGCTCCTACGAGCAGTACTTC.

V usage is TRBV2 and J usage is TRBJ1-2; D call uncertain. This CDR3 region has 15 residues. Germline-derived CDR1 and CDR2 are SNHLY and FYNNEI. V lost 5 bases and J 5 bases, leaving 18 bases between the germline ends. CDR3 protein: CASSLILTMGYGYTF. CDR3 nucleotides: TGTGCCAGCAGTCTTATCCTAACTATGGGTTATGGCTACACCTTC. The full variable domain, with the rest looked up from reference TRBV2 and TRBJ1-2, is EPEVTQTPSHQVTQMGQEVILRCVPISNHLYFYWYRQILGQKVEFLVSFYNNEISEKSEIFDDQFSVERPDGSNFTLKIRSTKLEDSAMYFCASSLILTMGYGYTFGSGTRLTVV.

This chain uses TRBV6-5 with TRBJ2-7, with 12 nucleotides matching TRBD2. The CDR3 sequence is 13 residues long. Germline assignment: CDR1 MNHEY and CDR2 SVGAGI. The ends lost 6 bases at V and 3 bases at J; junction bases unmatched: 0. This CDR3 reads CASRLAGGYEQYF. As DNA, the CDR3 is TGTGCCAGCAGACTAGCGGGGGGCTACGAGCAGTACTTC.

This clone appeared once. The chain uses TRBV2 and TRBJ2-5; D gene uncertain. V gave up 7 bases and J gave up 1 base, with 13 bases separating them. Per the germline V gene, CDR1 is SNHLY and CDR2 is FYNNEI. The CDR3 extends over 14 amino acids. The CDR3 region has the DNA TGTGCCAGCACCCAAAGGCAGACCCAAGAGACCCAGTACTTC. Translated: CASTQRQTQETQYF.

V and J are TRBV2 and TRBJ1-2; D is undetermined. Trimming cost V 7 bases and J 3 bases, with 15 bases left between them. Germline V gene lookup returns CDR1 SNHLY and CDR2 FYNNEI. The CDR3 runs to 14 residues. DNA of the CDR3: TGTGCCAGCAAGCGCCAGCCTGTTGACTATGGCTACACCTTC. Its protein is CASKRQPVDYGYTF.

This clone was counted between two and nine times. Possible read error: a much larger clone is one base away. The chain links TRBV6-5 to TRBJ1-2, with D possibly being TRBD1 (6 bases). The germline V and J ends were trimmed by 5 bases and 3 bases, with 7 bases remaining between them. The CDR3 spans 12 residues. The germline gives CDR1 MNHEY, CDR2 SVGAGI. The CDR3 region is CASSPGDYGYTF. For the CDR3, the DNA is TGTGCCAGCAGTCCAGGGGACTATGGCTACACCTTC.

The chain couples TRBV9 to TRBJ1-3, with D possibly matching TRBD1 (5 bases). The CDR3 contains 14 residues. The germline V gene encodes CDR1 SGDLS and CDR2 YYNGEE. V dropped 2 bases and J dropped 0 bases, with 6 bases sitting between them. CDR3 bases: TGTGCCAGCAGCGTGAGGGGCTCTGGAAACACCATATATTTT. Its translation is CASSVRGSGNTIYF. Using reference TRBV9 and TRBJ1-3 for the parts outside the CDR3, the full variable domain is DSGVTQTPKHLITATGQRVTLRCSPRSGDLSVYWYQQSLDQGLQFLIQYYNGEERAKGNILERFSAQQFPDLHSELNLSSLELGDSALYFCASSVRGSGNTIYFGEGSWLTVV.

This chain links TRBV4-3 with TRBJ2-7, with 7 nucleotides matching TRBD1. V was clipped by 4 bases and J by 2 bases; unmatched bases: 14. The CDR3 runs 17 residues. Germline CDR1 is LGHNA and CDR2 is YSLEER. The DNA of the CDR3 is TGCGCCAGCAGCCGCTTTCTACGACAGGGAGCTCCCTACGAGCAGTACTTC. This encodes CASSRFLRQGAPYEQYF.

The chain recombines TRBV25-1 with TRBJ2-1, with 9 bases fitting TRBD1. J lost 6 bases, V lost 8 bases, and 2 bases had no gene match. Germline CDR1 and CDR2: MGHDK and SYGVNS. CDR3 length: 12 amino acids. CDR3 DNA: TGTGCCAGCCGGACAGGGGCCAATGAGCAGTTCTTC. This codes for CASRTGANEQFF.

V is TRBV4-2 and J is TRBJ2-7; TRBD2 might be the D (6 bases). The CDR3 covers 16 residues. Trimming pared 4 bases from V and 2 bases from J, leaving 18 bases between. Germline CDR1 is LGHNA and CDR2 is YNFKEQ. CDR3 DNA: TGTGCCAGCAGCCGACTTACCGGGAGCGACCCCTACGAGCAGTACTTC. Protein: CASSRLTGSDPYEQYF.

This chain links TRBV28 with TRBJ2-7, with no clear D. This CDR3 region has 17 residues. Germline V CDR1 and CDR2: MDHEN, SYDVKM. V dropped 7 bases and J dropped 3 bases, with 25 bases sitting between them. The CDR3 DNA follows: TGTGCCAGCACCACCGTCCTAGGTACTCTAAAGGTCTACGAGCAGTACTTC. Protein: CASTTVLGTLKVYEQYF. Full variable domain (outside the CDR3, taken from reference TRBV28 and TRBJ2-7): DVKVTQSSRYLVKRTGEKVFLECVQDMDHENMFWYRQDPGLGLRLIYFSYDVKMKEKGDIPEGYSVSREKKERFSLILESASTNQTSMYLCASTTVLGTLKVYEQYFGPGTRLTVT.

V is TRBV14 and J is TRBJ1-4; no definite D call. Germline V gives CDR1 SGHDN, CDR2 FVKESK. This CDR3 comprises 16 residues. V dropped 1 base and J dropped 0 bases, with 9 bases sitting between them. The CDR3 nucleotides are TGTGCCAGCAGCCAAGGGCGGACGACAACTAATGAAAAACTGTTTTTT. This codes for CASSQGRTTTNEKLFF.

This rearrangement joins TRBV18 to TRBJ1-2; the D gene is possibly TRBD1 (6 bases). This CDR3 spans 13 amino acids. The V end was cut by 2 bases, the J end by 8 bases, with 12 bases between. Germline V gene lookup returns CDR1 KGHSH and CDR2 LQKENI. The CDR3 nucleotides read TGTGCCAGCTCACCAGTCAGGGGAGAGGGCTACACCTTC. This encodes CASSPVRGEGYTF.

The CDR3 here is CASSPQRLISSVASEPQHF. The CDR3 DNA sequence: TGTGCCAGCAGCCCTCAGCGTCTCATCTCTTCGGTGGCAAGTGAGCCCCAGCATTTT. The chain recombines TRBV7-8 with TRBJ1-5, with no clear D. The CDR3 is 19 residues long. Per germline, CDR1 SGHVS and CDR2 FQNEAQ. Trimming left V 5 bases short and J 8 bases short, with 31 bases between.

The chain links TRBV6-5 to TRBJ2-6; maybe TRBD1 (6 bases). V shed 6 bases and J shed 2 bases, with 11 bases lying between them. The CDR3 has 15 amino acids. CDR1 and CDR2 (germline): MNHEY, SVGAGI. CDR3 nucleotide sequence: TGTGCCAGCAGGCGGACAGAAACTGGGGCCAACGTCCTGACTTTC. It encodes CASRRTETGANVLTF.

The V gene is TRBV11-2, the J gene TRBJ1-3; 7 positions match TRBD1. The CDR3 sequence is 15 residues long. The ends lost 1 base at V and 2 bases at J; junction bases unmatched: 2. In germline, CDR1 is SGHAT, CDR2 FQNNGV. CDR3 residues: CASSLVRGPGNTIYF. CDR3 bases: TGTGCCAGCAGCTTAGTGAGGGGGCCTGGAAACACCATATATTTT.

This clone showed up just a few times. The sample contains more than one DNA sequence encoding this CDR3. The chain uses TRBV28 and TRBJ2-7; no definite D call. The V and J ends lost 4 bases and 3 bases respectively, with 7 bases between them. Germline assignment: CDR1 MDHEN and CDR2 SYDVKM. The CDR3 runs 12 residues. CDR3 nucleotide sequence: TGTGCCAGCAGTTCAGCCCTCTACGAGCAGTACTTC. This codes for CASSSALYEQYF.

CDR3: CSARPGYEQYF. The CDR3 nucleotides are TGCAGTGCTAGGCCGGGGTACGAGCAGTACTTC. The chain couples TRBV20-1 to TRBJ2-7; tentative D call: TRBD2 (5 bases). Trimming cost V 3 bases and J 4 bases, with 7 bases left between them. Germline values: CDR1 DFQATT, CDR2 SNEGSKA (reference sequence). The CDR3 totals 11 residues.

The rearrangement joins TRBV11-2 to TRBJ2-1; D tentatively fits TRBD1 or TRBD2 (6 bases each). Deletions cut 2 bases from V and 5 bases from J, with 25 bases between. This CDR3 is built from 19 residues. Per the germline V gene, CDR1 is SGHAT and CDR2 is FQNNGV. This CDR3 is CASSLRQGGSSARDNEQFF. CDR3 DNA: TGTGCCAGCAGCTTACGCCAAGGGGGGAGCTCGGCCCGAGACAATGAGCAGTTCTTC.

This chain connects TRBV27 to TRBJ2-6; maybe TRBD1 (5 bases). Trimming left V 5 bases short and J 2 bases short, with 13 bases between. This CDR3 comprises 16 residues. Germline CDR1 is MNHEY and CDR2 is SMNVEV (reference sequence). The CDR3 DNA follows: TGTGCCAGCAGTGGCAAGGGGCGCACTGGGGCCAACGTCCTGACTTTC. Its protein is CASSGKGRTGANVLTF.

The chain employs TRBV19 and TRBJ1-5; D is perhaps TRBD1 (5 bases). From germline, CDR1 is LNHDA and CDR2 SQIVND (reference sequence). The CDR3 loop spans 13 amino acids. Trimming stripped 4 bases from V and 11 bases from J, with 15 bases between. CDR3 region: CASSKARQGAQHF. CDR3 in DNA: TGTGCCAGTAGTAAAGCACGGCAAGGGGCCCAGCATTTT.

J is TRBJ1-2 and V is TRBV19; D remains unclear. Germline CDR1 LNHDA, CDR2 SQIVND (reference sequence). V was cut by 6 bases and J by 5 bases, with 16 bases left in between. This CDR3 spans 14 amino acids. DNA of the CDR3: TGTGCCAGTAGCGGCAGAGCGTCTGGGTATGGCTACACCTTC. Protein: CASSGRASGYGYTF.